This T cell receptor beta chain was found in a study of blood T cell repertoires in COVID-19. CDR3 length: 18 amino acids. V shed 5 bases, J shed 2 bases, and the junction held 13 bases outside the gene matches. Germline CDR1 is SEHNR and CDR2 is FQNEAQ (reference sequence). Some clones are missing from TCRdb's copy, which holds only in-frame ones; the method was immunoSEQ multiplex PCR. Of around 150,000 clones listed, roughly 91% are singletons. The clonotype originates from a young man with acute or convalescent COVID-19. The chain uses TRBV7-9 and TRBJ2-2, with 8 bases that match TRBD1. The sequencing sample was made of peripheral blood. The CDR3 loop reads CASSGRDRDRYNTGELFF. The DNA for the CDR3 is TGTGCCAGCAGCGGTCGGGACCGGGACAGGTATAACACCGGGGAGCTGTTTTTT.